A single T cell receptor (beta chain) is shown here with its context. Its antigen is as yet unknown. The sample belongs to a study of cytomegalovirus exposure and HLA in healthy donors. Study observations and caveats: Judged likely to be a sequencing artifact was a cluster of highly shared sequence variants. About 87% or about 30% of the time was how often most TCR beta V segments were productive, according to an earlier analysis.

The CDR3 spans 13 residues. The V gene lost 3 bases and the J gene lost 6 bases, with 11 bases spanning the gap. The germline CDR1 and CDR2 sequences are SGHAT and FQNNGV. The PCR ran on 60 Vbeta and 13 Jbeta primers. Sequenced by immunoSEQ multiplex PCR; TCRdb stores in-frame clones only, minus some. The sample records 150,000 or so clones, roughly 79% being singletons. The chain combines TRBV11-2 with TRBJ1-1; a weak D match, TRBD1 (5 bases). This TCR derives from a male donor in good health and CMV-seronegative. Sequencing was performed on PBMCs. The CDR3 DNA is TGTGCCAGCAGCTTCGGGGGTTGGGCTGAAGCTTTCTTT. Amino acid sequence: CASSFGGWAEAFF.